This T cell receptor (beta chain) derives from a study of shared clonotypes between healthy human individuals. Ten immunoSEQ deep assay plates served to sequence unsorted PBMC DNA. Using immunoSEQ multiplex PCR, the repertoire was profiled, and TCRdb retains in-frame clones only, with some absent. The sample records under 600,000 clones, around 79% being singletons. Losses at the gene ends were 2 bases for V and 8 bases for J; bases not matched to a gene: 12. In germline, CDR1 is SGDLS, CDR2 YYNGEE. The CDR3 length is 18 residues. This clonotype was obtained from a woman between 35 and 50 years old in good health. Some clones in this sample may be carry-over from other donors' samples. V and J are TRBV9 and TRBJ2-1; 14 bases are a match to TRBD2. Sequenced input: PBMCs. In DNA form, the CDR3 reads TGTGCCAGCAGCGTCGCGTCGGGGGGACTAGCGGGAGCGGATGAGCAGTTCTTC. Translation: CASSVASGGLAGADEQFF.